This T cell receptor beta chain was captured by sequencing in a study of shared clonotypes between healthy human individuals. Assay: immunoSEQ multiplex PCR; the TCRdb copy retains only in-frame clones and omits some. The data contain 2 million to 2.5 million clones, approximately 94% of them singletons. V was cut by 4 bases and J by 1 base, with 11 bases left in between. This CDR3 spans 14 amino acids. The germline gives CDR1 SGHNT, CDR2 YYREEE (reference sequence). The source material was naive CD4+ T cells sorted from blood. Stated subset: CD45RA+ positively selected. The sequence was collected from a man in his late teens or twenties in good health. J is TRBJ1-1 and V is TRBV5-4; the D is unclear. Here the CDR3 DNA reads TGTGCCAGCAGCCACGGTCCGGAGAACACTGAAGCTTTCTTT. Its translation is CASSHGPENTEAFF.